This T cell receptor beta chain derives from a study of T cells in Graves' hyperthyroidism and ophthalmopathy. Points on this clonotype: The antigen is not known.

The CDR3 extends over 13 amino acids. Unmatched junction bases numbered 5, after V lost 3 bases and J lost 9 bases. RNA transcripts were the template for amplifying TCR beta CDR3 regions. The study used the HTBI primer set for a first-round RT-PCR of the TCR CDR3. TCRdb re-called the multiplex PCR reads through MiXCR, storing one row per CDR3 protein. The table lists fewer than 550,000 distinct CDR3 sequences, approximately 15% of them singletons. Regarding the study as a whole: Most expanded thyroid clonotypes above 0.001 also appeared in blood.

The TCR comes from a young woman with Graves' hyperthyroidism. This chain links TRBV12-3 or TRBV12-4 with TRBJ2-1; TRBD1 aligns across 7 bases. The specimen sequenced was blood. Here the CDR3 reads CASSFLQGVEQFF. The CDR3 DNA is TGTGCCAGCAGTTTCCTCCAGGGGGTTGAGCAGTTCTTC.